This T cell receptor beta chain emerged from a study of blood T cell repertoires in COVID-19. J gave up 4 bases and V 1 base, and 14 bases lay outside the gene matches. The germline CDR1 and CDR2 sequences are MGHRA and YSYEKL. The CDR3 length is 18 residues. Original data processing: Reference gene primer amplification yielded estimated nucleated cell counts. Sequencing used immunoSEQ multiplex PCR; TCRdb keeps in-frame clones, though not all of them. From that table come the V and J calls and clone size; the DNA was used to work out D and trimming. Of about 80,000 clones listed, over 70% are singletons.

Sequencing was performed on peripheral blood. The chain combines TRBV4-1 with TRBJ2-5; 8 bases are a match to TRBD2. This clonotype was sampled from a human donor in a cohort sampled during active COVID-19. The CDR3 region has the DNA TGCGCCAGCAGCCAAGGGCCCTCCGGCGGGGGGTGGGGAGAGACCCAGTACTTC. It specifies CASSQGPSGGGWGETQYF.